The 25 T cell receptor beta chains presented below share a single source sample, sequenced in a study of early T cells in non-severe SARS-CoV-2 infection. Using its own MiXCR run on the 5' RACE reads, TCRdb lists one record per CDR3 protein. The sample shows 40,000 or so distinct CDR3 sequences, roughly 12% of them seen only once. The sample comprised whole blood. The receptors were gathered from an adult who was a healthcare worker with PCR-confirmed SARS-CoV-2 infection or an uninfected control (not recorded which).

The chain links TRBV10-3 to TRBJ2-5, with a weak D call TRBD2 (5 bases). V shed 10 bases and J shed 7 bases, with 13 bases lying between them. Germline V gene lookup returns CDR1 ENHRY and CDR2 SYGVKD. There are 11 residues in the CDR3. The CDR3 DNA is TGTGCCACCGAGGGTCGTGGGACCCAGTACTTC. Translated, it gives CATEGRGTQYF.

This clonotype was detected ten times or more. CDR3 nucleotide sequence: TGCGCCAGCAGCTTACTTGAAGTGAACACCGGGGAGCTGTTTTTT. Translated, it gives CASSLLEVNTGELFF. The chain links TRBV5-1 to TRBJ2-2; no clear D gene. The CDR3 is 15 residues long. Germline V gene data show CDR1 as SGHRS and CDR2 as YFSETQ. The V end lost 2 bases, the J end lost 1 base, and 9 bases lay between the germline ends. Using reference TRBV5-1 and TRBJ2-2 for the parts outside the CDR3, the full variable domain is KAGVTQTPRYLIKTRGQQVTLSCSPISGHRSVSWYQQTPGQGLQFLFEYFSETQRNKGNFPGRFSGRQFSNSRSEMNVSTLELGDSALYLCASSLLEVNTGELFFGEGSRLTVL.

This clonotype was recorded a few times. The V gene is TRBV28, the J gene TRBJ2-7; 11 bases line up with TRBD2. After removal of 7 bases from V and 1 base from J, the junction contained 9 bases not matched to a gene. The CDR3 runs to 16 residues. Germline CDR1 reads MDHEN; CDR2 reads SYDVKM. The CDR3 reads CASTDTLAGVSYEQYF. CDR3 coding DNA: TGTGCCAGCACTGACACACTAGCGGGGGTATCCTACGAGCAGTACTTC.

The chain couples TRBV29-1 to TRBJ1-5; 8 bases agree with TRBD1. Germline V lookup: CDR1 SQVTM, CDR2 ANQGSEA. CDR3 length: 13 residues. V lost 8 bases and J lost 1; bases outside the gene matches: 4. The chain's CDR3 is CSFTGGSNQPQHF. The DNA for the CDR3 is TGCAGCTTCACAGGGGGAAGCAATCAGCCCCAGCATTTT.

This clonotype was found a few times. This chain uses TRBV2 with TRBJ1-5; the D is unclear. The length of the CDR3 is 13 residues. Germline V lookup: CDR1 SNHLY, CDR2 FYNNEI. V was cut by 8 bases and J by 1 base, with 9 bases left in between. CDR3 bases: TGTGCCAGCGGTACAAGAAGCAATCAGCCCCAGCATTTT. This encodes CASGTRSNQPQHF.

The chain is built from TRBV18 and TRBJ2-3; D unclear. The V end lost 3 bases, the J end lost 0 bases, and 10 bases lay between the germline ends. Germline CDR1 is KGHSH and CDR2 is LQKENI. The CDR3 totals 15 residues. In DNA form, the CDR3 reads TGTGCCAGCTCACCCCTACAAAGAAGCACAGATACGCAGTATTTT. Translation: CASSPLQRSTDTQYF. Full variable domain (remainder filled in from reference TRBV18 and TRBJ2-3): NAGVMQNPRHLVRRRGQEARLRCSPMKGHSHVYWYRQLPEEGLKFMVYLQKENIIDESGMPKERFSAEFPKEGPSILRIQQVVRGDSAAYFCASSPLQRSTDTQYFGPGTRLTVL.

This clonotype came up many times. V usage is TRBV28 and J usage is TRBJ2-6, with D unresolved. Trimming took 4 bases from V and 3 from J, leaving 13 bases between them. The length of the CDR3 is 16 residues. CDR1 is MDHEN, CDR2 SYDVKM, per germline. CDR3 coding DNA: TGTGCCAGCAGTTCCCCTGGCCGGAGTGGGGCCAACGTCCTGACTTTC. Translated, it gives CASSSPGRSGANVLTF.

This clonotype was counted a single time. The V call is TRBV2, the J call TRBJ2-3, with 7 bases matching TRBD1. V lost 7 bases to trimming and J lost 2 bases; unmatched junction nucleotides: 12. Per germline, CDR1 SNHLY and CDR2 FYNNEI. The length of the CDR3 is 16 residues. The CDR3 loop is CASMGTGTADTDTQYF. The CDR3 DNA sequence: TGTGCCAGCATGGGTACCGGGACAGCGGACACAGATACGCAGTATTTT.

This chain joins TRBV29-1 and TRBJ1-1, with D possibly being TRBD1 (6 bases). The germline gives CDR1 SQVTM, CDR2 ANQGSEA. With 7 bases removed from V and 2 bases from J, the gap between germline ends came to 20 bases. This CDR3 is built from 15 residues. CDR3 loop: CSARQLSRGNTEAFF. The CDR3 coding sequence is TGCAGCGCACGCCAGTTATCCAGGGGAAACACTGAAGCTTTCTTT.

The V gene is TRBV28, the J gene TRBJ2-3, with 11 bases fitting TRBD2. Germline values: CDR1 MDHEN, CDR2 SYDVKM. V lost 3 bases, J lost 0 bases, and 8 bases stayed unmatched. The CDR3 runs to 18 residues. The CDR3 protein is CASSFTSGRDSSTDTQYF. Here the CDR3 DNA reads TGTGCCAGCAGTTTTACTAGCGGGAGAGATTCTAGCACAGATACGCAGTATTTT.

J is TRBJ2-2 and V is TRBV21-1. TRBV21-1 is flagged as a pseudogene. The CDR3 runs to 15 residues. The CDR3 region has the DNA TGTGCCAGCAGCAAACTCTACTCCAACACCGGGGAGCTGTTTTTT. This translates into CASSKLYSNTGELFF.

This clonotype is judged medium-sized. This chain connects TRBV6-6 to TRBJ1-5, with 8 bases fitting TRBD1. The CDR3 loop spans 15 amino acids. The V gene's germline CDR1 is MNHNY and CDR2 SVGAGI (reference sequence). J was trimmed by 6 bases and V by 6 bases; bases with no gene match: 10. DNA for the CDR3: TGTGCCAGCAGCCAAGGACAGGGATCGATTCAGCCCCAGCATTTT. It translates to CASSQGQGSIQPQHF.

V usage is TRBV29-1 and J usage is TRBJ1-1; 7 bases match TRBD1. Unmatched junction bases numbered 7, after V lost 7 bases and J lost 5 bases. Germline CDR1 reads SQVTM; CDR2 reads ANQGSEA. This CDR3 region has 12 residues. As DNA, the CDR3 is TGCAGCGCCTACCTGACAGGGACTGAAGCTTTCTTT. Translating gives CSAYLTGTEAFF.

This clonotype was found many times. The chain recombines TRBV29-1 with TRBJ1-1; perhaps TRBD1 as D (5 bases). The CDR3 contains 15 residues. V lost 6 bases to trimming and J lost 0 bases, with 17 bases between them. CDR1 is SQVTM, CDR2 ANQGSEA, per germline. CDR3 amino acids: CSVLKGSAMNTEAFF. The CDR3 DNA is TGCAGCGTCCTCAAGGGGTCGGCTATGAACACTGAAGCTTTCTTT.

This clonotype showed up just a few times. The chain joins TRBV25-1 to TRBJ2-7, with no clear D. The length of the CDR3 is 13 residues. The germline CDR1 and CDR2 sequences are MGHDK and SYGVNS. V lost 5 bases and J lost 0, with 8 bases in between. This CDR3 is CASSSMNSYEQYF. CDR3 sequence (DNA): TGTGCCAGCAGTAGCATGAACTCCTACGAGCAGTACTTC.

V is TRBV12-3 or TRBV12-4 and J is TRBJ2-1; 14 bases are a match to TRBD2. Trimming removed 6 bases from V and 7 bases from J; junction bases left unmatched: 5. The CDR3 has 15 amino acids. For the CDR3, the DNA is TGTGCCAGCAGGGGACTAGCGGGAGATGGGAATGAGCAGTTCTTC. This codes for CASRGLAGDGNEQFF.

This clonotype has at least ten counts. The chain links TRBV9 to TRBJ2-5; D assignment may be TRBD1 or TRBD2 (5 bases each). Trimming took 2 bases from V and 5 from J, leaving 7 bases between them. This CDR3 is 12 amino acids long. The germline V gene encodes CDR1 SGDLS and CDR2 YYNGEE. The CDR3 here is CASSVGEETQYF. The CDR3 DNA reads TGTGCCAGCAGCGTGGGGGAGGAGACCCAGTACTTC.

CDR3 nucleotides: TGTGCCAGCTCACCGTTGGGCACAGATACGCAGTATTTT. Translation gives CASSPLGTDTQYF. The chain recombines TRBV18 with TRBJ2-3, with no clear D. CDR1 and CDR2 (germline): KGHSH, LQKENI. Trimming pared 3 bases from V and 1 base from J, leaving 5 bases between. The CDR3 contains 13 residues.

This clonotype was detected only a few times. The CDR3 loop is CASSSTGSSYEQYF. The CDR3 DNA reads TGTGCCAGCAGTAGTACAGGTAGTTCCTACGAGCAGTACTTC. This chain links TRBV7-2 with TRBJ2-7, with TRBD1 as a possible D gene (5 bases). With 6 bases removed from V and 1 base from J, the gap between germline ends came to 13 bases. The CDR3 spans 14 residues. The V gene's germline CDR1 is SGHTA and CDR2 FQGNSA.

Details on this clonotype: Being one base from a much bigger clone, this may be a read error. The chain is built from TRBV10-3 and TRBJ1-1, with 9 positions matching TRBD1. In germline, CDR1 is ENHRY, CDR2 SYGVKD. CDR3 length: 13 amino acids. CDR3 amino acids: CVLRQGQGTEAFF. CDR3 DNA: TGTGTCCTCCGACAGGGACAGGGTACTGAAGCTTTCTTT.

At least ten counts were recorded for this clonotype. The rearrangement links TRBV3-1 to TRBJ2-2; tentatively, D is TRBD2 (5 bases). This CDR3 has 14 residues. With 1 base removed from V and 7 bases from J, the gap between germline ends came to 10 bases. Germline V lookup: CDR1 LGHDT, CDR2 YNNKEL (reference sequence). The CDR3, as DNA: TGTGCCAGCAGCCAAGCCTCCCGGGACGGGGAGCTGTTTTTT. It specifies CASSQASRDGELFF.

By sample fraction, this clonotype is medium-sized. This chain uses TRBV6-6 with TRBJ2-3; 9 bases fit TRBD2. Germline-derived CDR1 and CDR2 are MNHNY and SVGAGI (reference sequence). Unmatched junction bases numbered 8, after V lost 10 bases and J lost 3 bases. The CDR3 contains 14 residues. The CDR3 sequence: CATAAGGSTDTQYF. In DNA, the CDR3 is TGTGCCACCGCAGCGGGAGGATCTACAGATACGCAGTATTTT.

This clonotype has a count of ten or more. The V and J genes are TRBV29-1 and TRBJ1-1; D gene uncertain. Germline CDR1 and CDR2: SQVTM and ANQGSEA. With 4 bases removed from V and 3 bases from J, the gap between germline ends came to 6 bases. This CDR3 has 11 residues. DNA of the CDR3: TGCAGCGTTGTGTGGCACACTGAAGCTTTCTTT. Amino acid sequence: CSVVWHTEAFF.

This clonotype was detected ten times or more. CDR3 nucleotide sequence: TGTGCCAGCAGCGCGGCAGCGGGAGCGACCTACGAGCAGTACTTC. Translation gives CASSAAAGATYEQYF. The chain has TRBV7-6 and TRBJ2-7; 8 bases align to TRBD2. The CDR3 is made up of 15 amino acids. CDR1 is SGHVS and CDR2 is FNYEAQ in the germline V gene. J was trimmed by 2 bases and V by 5 bases; bases with no gene match: 8.

This clonotype was counted many times. The chain has TRBV29-1 and TRBJ2-7, with D perhaps assigned TRBD1 or TRBD2 (5 bases each). Germline V lookup: CDR1 SQVTM, CDR2 ANQGSEA. V lost 4 bases to trimming and J lost 2 bases, with 12 bases between them. There are 13 residues in the CDR3. The CDR3: CSVGWGIAYEQYF. In DNA form, the CDR3 reads TGCAGCGTTGGATGGGGGATAGCCTACGAGCAGTACTTC.